Below, one TCR beta chain is given with its context. Its matching antigen is unknown. The V gene's germline CDR1 is SGHRS and CDR2 YFSETQ. The CDR3 has 18 amino acids. J gave up 2 bases and V 0 bases, and 11 bases lay outside the gene matches. The sample comes from a study of T cell responses to AZD1222 COVID-19 vaccine. Regarding the study as a whole: Repertoires in all cases were sampled only once the peak T cell response had passed. Only a handful of AZD1222 recipients, several in all, had baseline seropositivity. Reportedly, nearly half of unique spike TCRs recognized epitopes outside B.1.351/B.1.1.7 mutations.

Profiling relied on immunoSEQ multiplex PCR, and the TCRdb table lists in-frame clones only, not all of them. The sample yields about 180,000 clones, around 90% seen once. This material consisted of peripheral blood, taken 28 days after the second AZD1222 dose. The rearrangement links TRBV5-1 to TRBJ2-1; the match to TRBD1 covers 7 bases. The source is an adult who received the AZD1222 COVID-19 vaccine. CDR3 loop: CASSLAITTGSPYNEQFF. CDR3 nucleotides: TGCGCCAGCAGCTTGGCAATTACGACAGGGTCCCCCTACAATGAGCAGTTCTTC.